This T cell receptor (beta chain) was captured by sequencing in a study of blood T cells in healthy people across ages (dated by TCRdb to between 2014 and 2017). Some background on the complete study: In model experiments, template switching captured roughly one uniquely barcoded TCR beta cDNA molecule for every two T cells. Using deep sequencing normalized with unique cDNA molecular identifiers, the study measured how TCR beta repertoire diversity changes with age. Four age groups were formed from the donors: young (average around 15 years), middle-aged (more than 35), aged (around 68) and long-lived (approximately 80). Using the same blood draw, the study looked at two additional independent replicas of 1 million unique cDNA reads for two donors, one aged 18 to 30 and the other aged 80 or older. Study-wide findings and limitations: Because donor CMV infection status was unknown, age-related changes in expanded clonotypes were potentially confounded. There was a strong correlation between observed TCR beta diversity and the percentage of naive T cells measured by flow cytometry. As age increased, observed TCR beta diversity per million T cells dropped in a roughly linear way, and a significant reduction was already evident by age roughly 36. Because profiling used bulk unsorted PBMCs, naive and antigen-experienced compartments could not be compared conclusively. Compared with the aged group, the long-lived group had more naive CD4+ T cells, fewer expanded clones and increased TCR diversity, a pattern suggesting age selection. Total diversity estimates from one million sequenced T cells were considered lower bounds and underestimates.

The CDR3 has 15 amino acids, counting the end cysteine and phenylalanine. Here the CDR3 DNA is all that survives: 45 bases in frame from base 1. From a lookup of the germline V gene, CDR1 and CDR2 are MDHEN and SYDVKM. V has 3 bases trimmed and J has 4 bases trimmed; junction bases matching no gene number 9. This clonotype was seen only a few times. Its antigen remains undetermined. One base away there is no much larger clone; base qualities are not given. Systemically healthy Caucasian individuals from Russia, 35 to 50 in total and aged roughly 6 to 100 years, were included as donors. Each donor gave 8.5 to 10 milliliters of peripheral blood, collected into EDTA-treated Vacutainer tubes. PBMCs were isolated by Ficoll-Paque density-gradient centrifugation, with at least 7 million obtained per sample. Trizol reagent was used to extract total RNA from the PBMCs, yielding at least 6 micrograms per sample. For every donor, an aliquot of PBMCs went through flow cytometry to measure the percentages of naive CD45RAhigh/CD27high T cells.

The library was made by 5' RACE. The sample was run on an Illumina HiSeq 2500. A second PCR of about 7 to 12 cycles was performed with a sample-barcoded 5' primer and a J-beta primer mix. A template-switch 5' adaptor carrying 12 random nucleotides introduced a unique molecular identifier onto each TCR beta cDNA molecule. At least 3 million CDR3-containing paired-end reads were obtained from each sample. First-strand cDNA synthesis was performed from all RNA using the Mint cDNA synthesis kit, with priming by a TRBC-specific oligonucleotide. Following uracil-DNA glycosylase treatment, all cDNA underwent a first 18-cycle PCR with the universal primers M1SS and BC2_uni_R. As for the original processing: Each sample was normalized by randomly selecting 1 million high-quality reads, each carrying a distinct molecular identifier. Instead of being binned into consensus sequences, reads that shared molecular identifiers were thrown out. MiTCR, set to a Q25 quality threshold and the strictest error-elimination algorithm, was used for CDR3 identification, clonotype clustering and error correction. A nonparametric unseen species model with Euler transformation was used to estimate a lower bound on total TCR beta diversity. In-frame beta chains were kept once TCRdb had trimmed the public reads at Q25 with fastp and called clones with MiXCR. Every CDR3 protein is listed once, alongside the most common genes and DNA of its rows. In this record, the V and J calls reflect TCRdb's handling and not the investigators' own analysis. The table for this sample lists around 990,000 distinct CDR3 sequences; under 30% of them were counted only once. The ten largest clonotypes hold approximately 0.7% of the sample.

The same sample was also used in a study of T cells of mothers and their children. The other study reports the following: The donors were nine systemically healthy Caucasian individuals, made up of three mothers and their six children. cDNA synthesis used all of the extracted RNA, with roughly 1.6 ug of RNA in each 15 ul reaction. Sample barcodes and 2-4 random nucleotides were added via the M1S primer in the second PCR. More than 9 million TCR beta CDR3 reads were obtained from each mother, and several million reads were obtained from each child. TCR recombination output is similarly shaped by thymic selection in related and unrelated pairs, with a minor effect exerted by inherited differences. Normalized repertoire overlap was always slightly but never significantly higher in related than unrelated mother-child pairs. Persistent microchimeric T cell clones were not detected, at a sensitivity of around 95 clones per million clonotypes. Deep NGS was used in the study to compare the TCR beta repertoires of mothers and children and to look for features that separate related mother-child pairs from unrelated individuals. The mean age was around 40 +/- 4 years for the mothers and approximately 11 +/- 4 years for the children. Libraries were sequenced on Illumina HiSeq 2000 with 100+100 nt paired-end reads after adapter ligation with NEBNext reagents. To avoid cross-contamination, the mother libraries and the child libraries were prepared a month apart and sequenced in separate runs. Each donor had between roughly 450,000 and 2,100,000 distinct TCR beta clonotypes identified. Naive TCR beta clonotypes were estimated from low-frequency clonotypes matched to each donor's FACS-determined naive share, without sorting.

Sequenced material: blood. The sequence links TRBV28 to TRBJ2-7, and 7 junction bases match TRBD2. The receptor's source is a girl aged 2 to 9 in good health. The encoded CDR3 is CASSFGRERIYEQYF. The nucleotides read TGTGCCAGCAGTTTCGGGCGGGAGAGAATATACGAGCAGTACTTC.